This T cell receptor beta chain was identified during a study of T cell responses to AZD1222 COVID-19 vaccine. V was trimmed by 5 bases and J by 5 bases, leaving 19 bases between them. Germline loops: CDR1 SGHNT, CDR2 YYREEE (reference sequence). This CDR3 has 15 amino acids. The table came from immunoSEQ multiplex PCR; TCRdb's copy has only in-frame clones and leaves some out. Of more than 150,000 clones in the sample, 90% to 95% are singletons; the top ten hold approximately 0.64%. The chain joins TRBV5-4 to TRBJ2-5, with no clear D. This clonotype was obtained from an adult in good health. The sample was peripheral blood, taken on day 0 of AZD1222 vaccination. The CDR3 reads CASSQDGAIRETQYF. The CDR3 DNA follows: TGTGCCAGCAGTCAGGACGGAGCCATTCGGGAGACCCAGTACTTC.